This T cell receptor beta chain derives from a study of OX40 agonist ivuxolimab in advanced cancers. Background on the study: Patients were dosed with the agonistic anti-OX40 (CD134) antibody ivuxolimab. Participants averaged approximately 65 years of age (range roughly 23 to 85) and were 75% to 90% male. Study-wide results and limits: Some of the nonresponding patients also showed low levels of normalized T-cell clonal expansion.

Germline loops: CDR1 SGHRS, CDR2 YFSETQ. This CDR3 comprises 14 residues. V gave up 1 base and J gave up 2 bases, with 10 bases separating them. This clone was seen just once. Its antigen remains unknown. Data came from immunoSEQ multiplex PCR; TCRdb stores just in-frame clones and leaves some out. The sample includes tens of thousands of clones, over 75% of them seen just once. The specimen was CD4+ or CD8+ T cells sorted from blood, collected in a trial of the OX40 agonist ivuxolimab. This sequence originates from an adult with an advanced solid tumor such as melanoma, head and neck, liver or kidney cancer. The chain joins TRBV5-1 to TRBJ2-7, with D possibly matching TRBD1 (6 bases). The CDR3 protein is CASSLFRGTYEQYF. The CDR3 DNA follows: TGCGCCAGCAGCTTGTTTAGGGGGACCTACGAGCAGTACTTC.